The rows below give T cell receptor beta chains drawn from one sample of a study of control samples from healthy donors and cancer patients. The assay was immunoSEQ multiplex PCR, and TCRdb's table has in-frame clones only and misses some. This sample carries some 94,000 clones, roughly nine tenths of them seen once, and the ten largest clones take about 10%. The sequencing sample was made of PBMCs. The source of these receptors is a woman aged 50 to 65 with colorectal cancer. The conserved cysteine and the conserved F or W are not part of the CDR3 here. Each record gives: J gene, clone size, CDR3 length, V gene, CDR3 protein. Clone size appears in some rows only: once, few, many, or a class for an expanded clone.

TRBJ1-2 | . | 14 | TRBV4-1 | ASSQDKEQGRYGYT
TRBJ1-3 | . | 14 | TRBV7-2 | ASSAGTGGFGNTIY
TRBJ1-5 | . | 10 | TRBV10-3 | AIGQRSQPQH
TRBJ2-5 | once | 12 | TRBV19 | ASSLTGYQETQY
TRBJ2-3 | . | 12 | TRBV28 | ASSFPASTDTQY
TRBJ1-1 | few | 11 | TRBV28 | ASVAGGRTEAF
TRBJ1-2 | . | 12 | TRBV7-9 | ASSLDGTYYGYT
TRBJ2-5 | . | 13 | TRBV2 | ASRPTSGGPDTQY
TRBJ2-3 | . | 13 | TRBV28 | ASSSGLAETDTQY
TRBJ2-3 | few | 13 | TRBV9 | ASSVVGTSTDTQY
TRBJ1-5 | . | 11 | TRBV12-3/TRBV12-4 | ASSGGGEQPQH
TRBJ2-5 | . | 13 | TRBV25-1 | ASSEPGPSQETQY
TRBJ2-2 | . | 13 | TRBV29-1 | SVETGTANTGELF
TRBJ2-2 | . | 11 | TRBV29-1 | SVVMLGTGELF
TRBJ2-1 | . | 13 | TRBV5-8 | ASSYDGSSYNEQF
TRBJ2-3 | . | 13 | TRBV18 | ASSPTSGGGDTQY
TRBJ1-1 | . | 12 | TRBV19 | ASSSPGARTEAF
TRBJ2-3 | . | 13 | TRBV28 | ASRPGTLGTDTQY
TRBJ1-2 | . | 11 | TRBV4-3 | ASSQDQGIPYT
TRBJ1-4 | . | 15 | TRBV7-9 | ASSLVVGGATNEKLF
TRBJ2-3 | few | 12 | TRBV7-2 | ASSQSGVTDTQY
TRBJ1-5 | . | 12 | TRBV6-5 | ASNARAGNQPQH
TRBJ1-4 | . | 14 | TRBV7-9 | ASSLRTLRGDEKLF
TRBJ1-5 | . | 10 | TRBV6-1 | ASSEPDQAQH
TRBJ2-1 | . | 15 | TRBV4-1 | ASSQDKGLAEYNEQF
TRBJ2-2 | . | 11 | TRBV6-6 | ASSIQHTGELF
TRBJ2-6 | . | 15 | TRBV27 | ASSLSGIQAGANVLT
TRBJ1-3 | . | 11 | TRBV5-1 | ASRTYSGNTIY
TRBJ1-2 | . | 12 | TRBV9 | ASSVGTGRGGYT
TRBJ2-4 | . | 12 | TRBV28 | ASSLRGGERIQY
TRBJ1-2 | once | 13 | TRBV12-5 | ASGLGDRGLSGYT
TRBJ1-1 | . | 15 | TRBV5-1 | ASSVFVGTNSITEAF
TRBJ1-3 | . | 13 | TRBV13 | ASSPNREGGNTIY